Following are 28 T cell receptor beta chains from one sample sequenced in a study of T cells in Graves' hyperthyroidism and ophthalmopathy. TCR beta CDR3 region amplification was performed from RNA transcripts. First-round RT-PCR targeting the TCR CDR3 was performed with the HTBI primer set. Each CDR3 protein is one row after TCRdb ran MiXCR on the multiplex PCR reads. The sample holds roughly 180,000 distinct CDR3 sequences, 9.4% seen once. The specimen was blood. The origin of the receptors is a woman in her late teens or twenties with Graves' hyperthyroidism that later progressed to Graves' ophthalmopathy.

This clonotype has a handful of counts. The chain carries TRBV18 and TRBJ1-5, with 9 bases lining up with TRBD1. There are 17 residues in the CDR3. J gave up 5 bases and V 5 bases, and 13 bases lay outside the gene matches. Germline lookup yields CDR1 KGHSH and CDR2 LQKENI. The CDR3, as DNA: TGTGCCAGCTCATCTGAACCCCCCGGGACAGGGTATCAGCCCCAGCATTTT. Residues: CASSSEPPGTGYQPQHF.

Many counts were recorded for this clonotype. This chain uses TRBV9 with TRBJ2-7; D is possibly TRBD2 (6 bases). The CDR3 has 16 residues. Germline V gene lookup returns CDR1 SGDLS and CDR2 YYNGEE. With 4 bases removed from V and 0 bases from J, the gap between germline ends came to 17 bases. The CDR3 DNA reads TGTGCCAGCAGCACCGGGGACTTCTCGAGCTCCTACGAGCAGTACTTC. Its translation: CASSTGDFSSSYEQYF.

This clonotype was seen at least ten times. The chain couples TRBV27 to TRBJ1-6, with 7 nucleotides matching TRBD1. J lost 10 bases, V lost 8 bases, and 8 bases had no gene match. Germline lookup yields CDR1 MNHEY and CDR2 SMNVEV (reference sequence). This CDR3 is built from 13 residues. The CDR3 loop is CASSSGQASPLHF. The CDR3 DNA reads TGTGCCAGCTCAAGCGGACAGGCCTCACCCCTCCACTTT.

This clonotype has a count of ten or more. The V and J genes are TRBV3-1 and TRBJ2-5, with D unresolved. With 2 bases removed from V and 5 bases from J, the gap between germline ends came to 6 bases. Per the germline V gene, CDR1 is LGHDT and CDR2 is YNNKEL (reference sequence). CDR3 length: 12 residues. This chain's CDR3 is CASSQNLETQYF. The CDR3 coding sequence is TGTGCCAGCAGCCAAAATTTGGAGACCCAGTACTTC.

In its sample, this clonotype was seen many times. The J gene is TRBJ1-2, the V gene TRBV6-1; 9 bases agree with TRBD1. Germline CDR1 MNHNS, CDR2 SASEGT. V lost 6 bases, J lost 8 bases, and 7 bases stayed unmatched. The CDR3 runs 13 residues. Here the CDR3 reads CASRRGQGGGYTF. The CDR3 DNA is TGTGCCAGCAGGAGGGGACAGGGAGGCGGCTACACCTTC.

In its sample, this clonotype was seen many times. The chain joins TRBV24-1 to TRBJ1-1, with D perhaps matching TRBD1 (5 bases). The germline V and J ends were trimmed by 9 bases and 1 base, with 14 bases remaining between them. Germline assignment: CDR1 KGHDR and CDR2 SFDVKD. This CDR3 has 14 residues. CDR3: CATRPWGWNTEAFF. The CDR3 DNA reads TGTGCCACCCGCCCCTGGGGGTGGAACACTGAAGCTTTCTTT.

As to this clonotype: A single base separates this from a much larger clone, so it may be a read error. The chain employs TRBV6-5 and TRBJ2-3; TRBD2 matches at 8 bases. This CDR3 comprises 17 residues. Germline lookup yields CDR1 MNHEY and CDR2 SVGAGI. In DNA form, the CDR3 reads TGTGCCAACAGTTACGCGGGGGGCGTAGAAGGCGCAGATACGCAGTATTTT. Translated, it gives CANSYAGGVEGADTQYF.

This clonotype was seen at least ten times. The rearrangement joins TRBV20-1 to TRBJ1-1, with 8 bases that match TRBD1. The CDR3 loop spans 16 amino acids. Germline V gene lookup returns CDR1 DFQATT and CDR2 SNEGSKA (reference sequence). Trimming removed 2 bases from V and 1 base from J; junction bases left unmatched: 9. The CDR3: CSARSDRDGENTEAFF. The CDR3 region has the DNA TGCAGTGCTAGATCGGACAGGGATGGGGAGAACACTGAAGCTTTCTTT.

This clonotype has at least ten counts. The chain combines TRBV7-2 with TRBJ1-1, with 10 bases that match TRBD1. CDR3 length equals 17 residues. Germline loops: CDR1 SGHTA, CDR2 FQGNSA. Trimming at V came to 5 bases and at J to 1 base, leaving 10 bases not matched to a gene. CDR3 DNA sequence: TGTGCCAGCAGCCTTAAGGGACAGGGGACGACGAACACTGAAGCTTTCTTT. It translates to CASSLKGQGTTNTEAFF.

As for this clonotype: This may stem from a read error, because a much larger clone lies one nucleotide away. The chain recombines TRBV6-1 with TRBJ2-7, with a tentative D call TRBD2 (5 bases). There are 17 residues in the CDR3. Germline V gives CDR1 MNHNS, CDR2 SASEGT. V was shortened by 2 bases and J by 4 bases, with 21 bases between the two germline ends. CDR3 DNA sequence: TGTGCCAGCAGTGAATGGGGTGAGGGTTCCTCCTTTTACGAGCAGTACTTC. Translation gives CASSEWGEGSSFYEQYF.

V gene TRBV7-4 combines with J gene TRBJ2-7; the match to TRBD1 covers 8 bases. Germline-derived CDR1 and CDR2 are SGHVT and SQSDAQ. The V gene end was trimmed by 1 base and the J gene end by 0 bases; junction bases not matched to a gene: 17. The CDR3 totals 20 residues. CDR3 loop: CASSLEDRDCPLCFSYEQYF. In nucleotides, the CDR3 is TGTGCCAGCAGCTTAGAGGACAGGGACTGCCCTTTGTGTTTCTCCTACGAGCAGTACTTC.

Comments on this clonotype: Relative to the germline gene, one junction end is altered; a read error may explain this. This chain links TRBV18 with TRBJ2-7, with no clear D. Germline CDR1 reads KGHSH; CDR2 reads LQKENI. This CDR3 comprises 15 residues. This CDR3 is CASSPSLSVGYEQCF. CDR3 coding DNA: TGTGCCAGCTCACCAAGCCTCTCAGTTGGCTACGAGCAGTGCTTC.

In this sample, this clonotype turned up many times. The chain couples TRBV12-3 or TRBV12-4 to TRBJ2-6; 10 nucleotides align to TRBD1. J was trimmed by 4 bases and V by 6 bases; bases with no gene match: 15. This CDR3 is 19 amino acids long. CDR3 coding DNA: TGTGCCAGCAGGTTTGGGGCCGGGACAGGGGACCTAGGGGCCAACGTCCTGACTTTC. Its protein is CASRFGAGTGDLGANVLTF.

V and J are TRBV5-1 and TRBJ2-5, with 11 bases fitting TRBD2. This CDR3 is 17 amino acids long. V gave up 0 bases and J gave up 1 base; unmatched junction bases: 5. Germline V CDR1 and CDR2: SGHRS, YFSETQ. CDR3 sequence: CASSLARGTSGQETQYF. The CDR3 DNA is TGCGCCAGCAGCTTGGCCCGGGGGACTAGCGGCCAAGAGACCCAGTACTTC.

This clonotype was counted many times. The chain carries TRBV18 and TRBJ2-7; D may be TRBD1 (6 bases). The CDR3 has 13 amino acids. Trimming shortened V by 6 bases and J by 3 bases, and 12 bases separated the two germline ends. Germline V gives CDR1 KGHSH, CDR2 LQKENI. The chain's CDR3 is CASSYPDSYEQYF. The CDR3 DNA follows: TGTGCCAGCTCGTATCCGGACAGCTACGAGCAGTACTTC.

The chain combines TRBV7-3 with TRBJ2-1, with D possibly matching TRBD2 (5 bases). The length of the CDR3 is 15 residues. V shed 7 bases and J shed 3 bases, with 16 bases lying between them. Germline values: CDR1 SGHTA, CDR2 FQGTGA. CDR3 amino acids: CASTTGLAGYNEQFF. In DNA form, the CDR3 reads TGTGCCAGCACCACGGGGTTGGCTGGCTACAATGAGCAGTTCTTC.

This clonotype was recorded many times. This CDR3 reads CASSQDQRNTGELFF. The CDR3 coding sequence is TGTGCCAGCAGCCAAGACCAGCGGAACACCGGGGAGCTGTTTTTT. The chain combines TRBV4-2 with TRBJ2-2; D is undetermined. Germline CDR1 and CDR2: LGHNA and YNFKEQ. V was cut by 0 bases and J by 1 base, with 6 bases left in between. This CDR3 comprises 15 residues.

The sample holds many counts of this clonotype. The J gene is TRBJ2-2, the V gene TRBV20-1; D ambiguous. CDR3 length: 16 residues. Trimming left V 3 bases short and J 4 bases short, with 18 bases between. Germline V gene sequence: CDR1 DFQATT, CDR2 SNEGSKA (reference sequence). CDR3 in amino acids: CSARSGRLGITGELFF. DNA of the CDR3: TGCAGTGCTAGGTCAGGTCGTCTAGGAATCACCGGGGAGCTGTTTTTT.

This clonotype has a count of ten or more. The chain carries TRBV3-1 and TRBJ2-7; 12 bases match TRBD1. V dropped 4 bases and J dropped 7; count of bases not matched to a gene: 14. Germline assignment: CDR1 LGHDT and CDR2 YNNKEL (reference sequence). The CDR3 loop spans 17 amino acids. CDR3 DNA: TGTGCCAGCAGCCGCGGACGCCGGGACAGGGGGCTGGAGGAGCAGTACTTC. As protein: CASSRGRRDRGLEEQYF.

The chain links TRBV5-1 to TRBJ2-3, with 12 bases matching TRBD2. This CDR3 has 16 residues. The germline CDR1 and CDR2 sequences are SGHRS and YFSETQ. V dropped 6 bases and J dropped 4; count of bases not matched to a gene: 9. The CDR3 loop reads CASTLTSGRWADTQYF. The DNA for the CDR3 is TGCGCCAGCACGTTGACTAGCGGGAGATGGGCAGATACGCAGTATTTT.

This clonotype has at least ten counts. The chain has TRBV15 and TRBJ1-5; TRBD1 agrees at 10 bases. The CDR3 loop spans 15 amino acids. V trimming: 3 bases; J trimming: 11 bases; junction bases outside the gene matches: 10. Looked up from germline, CDR1 is LNHNV and CDR2 is YYDKDF (reference sequence). The CDR3 DNA reads TGTGCCACCAGCAGGGGGGACAGGGGTCTACGGTCCCAGCATTTT. Its protein is CATSRGDRGLRSQHF.

This clonotype was seen at least ten times. CDR3 loop: CASSSDYTGELFF. The DNA of the CDR3 is TGTGCCAGCAGCTCAGACTACACCGGGGAGCTGTTTTTT. The chain is built from TRBV7-2 and TRBJ2-2; D is unclear. The V end lost 4 bases, the J end lost 3 bases, and 6 bases lay between the germline ends. Germline V gives CDR1 SGHTA, CDR2 FQGNSA. This CDR3 is 13 amino acids long.

The V gene is TRBV29-1, the J gene TRBJ2-1; 7 bases match TRBD2. The V gene's germline CDR1 is SQVTM and CDR2 ANQGSEA. This CDR3 is built from 15 residues. V shed 5 bases and J 0 bases; nucleotides not matched to a gene: 7. CDR3 protein: CSVPAGSISYNEQFF. The CDR3 DNA is TGCAGCGTTCCAGCGGGATCGATCTCCTACAATGAGCAGTTCTTC.

In its sample, this clonotype was seen many times. This rearrangement joins TRBV12-3 or TRBV12-4 to TRBJ1-6; a weak D match, TRBD1 (6 bases). The CDR3 is 13 amino acids. Trimming cost V 2 bases and J 8 bases, with 7 bases left between them. The CDR3 sequence: CASSLTGYSPLHF. The CDR3, as DNA: TGTGCCAGCAGTTTAACAGGGTATTCACCCCTCCACTTT.

The chain is built from TRBV11-3 and TRBJ2-1; a possible D gene is TRBD1 (5 bases). Germline V gene sequence: CDR1 SGHNT, CDR2 YENEEA. The CDR3 covers 14 residues. V lost 4 bases and J 6 bases, leaving 13 bases between the germline ends. The CDR3 DNA reads TGTGCCAGCAGCTCAGGGTCTAGAGGCAATGAGCAGTTCTTC. This gives the protein CASSSGSRGNEQFF.

On this clonotype: A read error is possible here, since a much larger clone lies one base away. The chain is built from TRBV18 and TRBJ2-7; D uncertain. Trimming stripped 2 bases from V and 7 bases from J, with 15 bases between. The length of the CDR3 is 14 residues. Germline V gene data show CDR1 as KGHSH and CDR2 as LQKENI. Written as DNA, the CDR3 is TGTGCCAGCTCACCAATTTCGGTAGTAGGTGAGCAGTACTTC. Its translation: CASSPISVVGEQYF.

This clonotype was detected many times. V is TRBV28 and J is TRBJ1-5, with D perhaps matching TRBD1 (5 bases). V shed 3 bases and J shed 4 bases, with 16 bases lying between them. The CDR3 totals 16 residues. Germline CDR1 MDHEN, CDR2 SYDVKM. The CDR3 DNA follows: TGTGCCAGCAGTTTGGCGTTCTCGGGGCGTAATCAGCCCCAGCATTTT. It specifies CASSLAFSGRNQPQHF.

A note on this clonotype: One end of the junction is discordant with germline, which a read error may explain. V gene TRBV6-1 combines with J gene TRBJ1-1, with a tentative D call TRBD1 (5 bases). The CDR3 spans 16 residues. Per the germline V gene, CDR1 is MNHNS and CDR2 is SASEGT. CDR3 residues: CASSEWGEGMNTETFF. The CDR3, as DNA: TGTGCCAGCAGTGAATGGGGGGAGGGCATGAACACTGAAACTTTCTTT.